These T cell receptor beta chains were read from a single sample in a study of OX40 agonist ivuxolimab in advanced cancers. Sequencing used immunoSEQ multiplex PCR; TCRdb keeps in-frame clones, though not all of them. The table includes approximately 50,000 clones, over 80% detected once. This specimen was CD4+ or CD8+ T cells sorted from blood, taken in a trial of the OX40 agonist ivuxolimab. The receptor set was obtained from an adult with an advanced solid tumor such as melanoma, head and neck, liver or kidney cancer. Each CDR3 is given with its conserved first and last residue. A D gene is named only where the DNA matches it firmly. Size is stated for part of the rows, as once, few or many counts, or as a class when the clone is expanded.

cdr3_aa: CASSLDRQSYGYTF
cdr3_nt: TGTGCCAGCAGCTTAGATCGACAGAGCTATGGCTACACCTTC
d_call: .
j_call: TRBJ1-2
v_call: TRBV11-2
clone_size: .

cdr3_aa: CASSSGPVGDTQYF
cdr3_nt: TGTGCCAGCAGCTCGGGCCCCGTCGGGGATACGCAGTATTTT
d_call: .
j_call: TRBJ2-3
v_call: TRBV11-2
clone_size: .

cdr3_aa: CASGRVTDTQYF
cdr3_nt: TGTGCCAGCGGGAGGGTCACAGATACGCAGTATTTT
d_call: TRBD2
j_call: TRBJ2-3
v_call: TRBV27
clone_size: .

cdr3_aa: CASSRDSGANEKLFF
cdr3_nt: TGTGCCAGCAGTCGGGACAGCGGAGCTAATGAAAAACTGTTTTTT
d_call: TRBD1
j_call: TRBJ1-4
v_call: TRBV6-5
clone_size: .

cdr3_aa: CAWSVGIAGGSYEQYF
cdr3_nt: TGTGCCTGGAGTGTAGGGATAGCGGGAGGCTCCTACGAGCAGTACTTC
d_call: TRBD2
j_call: TRBJ2-7
v_call: TRBV30
clone_size: .

cdr3_aa: CASSRIWGQGGNQPQHF
cdr3_nt: TGTGCCAGTAGTCGAATTTGGGGACAGGGGGGCAATCAGCCCCAGCATTTT
d_call: TRBD1
j_call: TRBJ1-5
v_call: TRBV19
clone_size: .

cdr3_aa: CASSRLGRGEDGYTF
cdr3_nt: TGCGCCAGCAGCCGGCTCGGACGGGGAGAGGATGGCTACACCTTC
d_call: .
j_call: TRBJ1-2
v_call: TRBV4-1
clone_size: .

cdr3_aa: CASSVRSGTTPDTQYF
cdr3_nt: TGTGCCAGCAGCGTCCGGTCCGGGACAACCCCCGATACGCAGTATTTT
d_call: .
j_call: TRBJ2-3
v_call: TRBV9
clone_size: .

cdr3_aa: CASRSSGTDYEQYF
cdr3_nt: TGTGCCAGCAGATCCTCCGGGACAGACTACGAGCAGTACTTC
d_call: TRBD1
j_call: TRBJ2-7
v_call: TRBV6-6
clone_size: once

cdr3_aa: CASSPHFQGRGGNTIYF
cdr3_nt: TGTGCCAGCAGCCCCCATTTTCAGGGCCGGGGTGGAAACACCATATATTTT
d_call: .
j_call: TRBJ1-3
v_call: TRBV5-5
clone_size: .

cdr3_aa: CASSVASGSGEDTQYF
cdr3_nt: TGTGCCAGCAGCGTAGCGTCCGGCTCCGGGGAGGATACGCAGTATTTT
d_call: .
j_call: TRBJ2-3
v_call: TRBV9
clone_size: .

cdr3_aa: CASREIPYGYTF
cdr3_nt: TGTGCCAGCAGGGAGATCCCATATGGCTACACCTTC
d_call: .
j_call: TRBJ1-2
v_call: TRBV2
clone_size: .

cdr3_aa: CAITRGLGTDTQYF
cdr3_nt: TGTGCCATCACTCGGGGGCTTGGCACAGATACGCAGTATTTT
d_call: .
j_call: TRBJ2-3
v_call: TRBV10-3
clone_size: .

cdr3_aa: CASSWTSGVYNEQFF
cdr3_nt: TGTGCCAGCAGCTGGACTAGCGGGGTCTACAATGAGCAGTTCTTC
d_call: TRBD2
j_call: TRBJ2-1
v_call: TRBV7-9
clone_size: .

cdr3_aa: CAWSPPSGGQETQYF
cdr3_nt: TGTGCCTGGAGTCCCCCGTCCGGAGGCCAAGAGACCCAGTACTTC
d_call: .
j_call: TRBJ2-5
v_call: TRBV30
clone_size: few

cdr3_aa: CASSRSLSYNEQFF
cdr3_nt: TGTGCCAGCAGCCGCAGCCTCTCCTACAATGAGCAGTTCTTC
d_call: .
j_call: TRBJ2-1
v_call: TRBV7-9
clone_size: .

cdr3_aa: CASSVKDREGNTIYF
cdr3_nt: TGTGCCAGCAGCGTTAAGGACAGGGAAGGAAACACCATATATTTT
d_call: TRBD1
j_call: TRBJ1-3
v_call: TRBV7-8
clone_size: .

cdr3_aa: CASRGGAEQFF
cdr3_nt: TGTGCCAGCAGGGGGGGCGCTGAGCAGTTCTTC
d_call: .
j_call: TRBJ2-1
v_call: TRBV25-1
clone_size: .

cdr3_aa: CASSPGLINTGELFF
cdr3_nt: TGTGCCAGCAGCCCGGGGCTCATAAACACCGGGGAGCTGTTTTTT
d_call: .
j_call: TRBJ2-2
v_call: TRBV5-8
clone_size: .

cdr3_aa: CASSWGRTSTDTQYF
cdr3_nt: TGTGCCAGCAGTTGGGGACGGACTAGCACAGATACGCAGTATTTT
d_call: .
j_call: TRBJ2-3
v_call: TRBV6-6
clone_size: .

cdr3_aa: CASSLTGGQDTQYF
cdr3_nt: TGTGCCAGCAGCTTAACCGGGGGCCAAGATACGCAGTATTTT
d_call: .
j_call: TRBJ2-3
v_call: TRBV7-3
clone_size: .

cdr3_aa: CASSETGFETQYF
cdr3_nt: TGTGCCAGCAGCGAGACAGGGTTTGAGACCCAGTACTTC
d_call: TRBD1
j_call: TRBJ2-5
v_call: TRBV7-7
clone_size: .

cdr3_aa: CASSTQGSPYNEQFF
cdr3_nt: TGCGCCAGCAGCACACAGGGTAGCCCCTACAATGAGCAGTTCTTC
d_call: .
j_call: TRBJ2-1
v_call: TRBV5-1
clone_size: .

cdr3_aa: CASSPGLGTYEQYF
cdr3_nt: TGTGCCAGCAGTCCCGGACTGGGGACCTACGAGCAGTACTTC
d_call: .
j_call: TRBJ2-7
v_call: TRBV6-1
clone_size: .

cdr3_aa: CASSGLAGENEQYF
cdr3_nt: TGCGCCAGCAGTGGACTAGCGGGAGAAAACGAGCAGTACTTC
d_call: TRBD2
j_call: TRBJ2-7
v_call: TRBV10-2
clone_size: once

cdr3_aa: CASSDGALSSPLHF
cdr3_nt: TGTGCCAGCAGTGACGGCGCGCTGAGTTCACCCCTCCACTTT
d_call: .
j_call: TRBJ1-6
v_call: TRBV6-6
clone_size: .

cdr3_aa: CASSVATGSNEKLFF
cdr3_nt: TGTGCCAGCAGCGTAGCGACAGGATCTAATGAAAAACTGTTTTTT
d_call: .
j_call: TRBJ1-4
v_call: TRBV9
clone_size: .

cdr3_aa: CASSLEGGKLFF
cdr3_nt: TGTGCCAGCAGCTTGGAGGGTGGGAAACTGTTTTTT
d_call: .
j_call: TRBJ1-4
v_call: TRBV5-6
clone_size: .

cdr3_aa: CASRRQGANTIYF
cdr3_nt: TGCGCCAGCCGCAGACAGGGGGCCAACACCATATATTTT
d_call: TRBD1
j_call: TRBJ1-3
v_call: TRBV5-1
clone_size: .

cdr3_aa: CASSVSYFNEKLFF
cdr3_nt: TGTGCCAGCAGTGTCAGTTACTTTAATGAAAAACTGTTTTTT
d_call: .
j_call: TRBJ1-4
v_call: TRBV2
clone_size: .

cdr3_aa: CASSSLSGLAYEQYF
cdr3_nt: TGCGCCAGCAGCTCCCTCTCGGGACTAGCCTACGAGCAGTACTTC
d_call: TRBD2
j_call: TRBJ2-7
v_call: TRBV5-1
clone_size: .

cdr3_aa: CASSNYGYTF
cdr3_nt: TGTGCCAGTAGTAACTATGGCTACACCTTC
d_call: .
j_call: TRBJ1-2
v_call: TRBV19
clone_size: .

cdr3_aa: CASSPWDRQETQYF
cdr3_nt: TGCGCCAGCAGCCCTTGGGACAGGCAAGAGACCCAGTACTTC
d_call: TRBD1
j_call: TRBJ2-5
v_call: TRBV4-3
clone_size: .

cdr3_aa: CASSSRMERGSYNEQFF
cdr3_nt: TGTGCCAGCAGTTCTAGGATGGAGCGGGGGTCTTACAATGAGCAGTTCTTC
d_call: TRBD2
j_call: TRBJ2-1
v_call: TRBV28
clone_size: .

cdr3_aa: CASSSAKQRTTDTQYF
cdr3_nt: TGTGCCAGCAGCTCAGCGAAGCAAAGAACCACAGATACGCAGTATTTT
d_call: .
j_call: TRBJ2-3
v_call: TRBV7-9
clone_size: .

cdr3_aa: CASGLEEGQPQHF
cdr3_nt: TGTGCTAGTGGTTTGGAAGAAGGACAGCCCCAGCATTTT
d_call: .
j_call: TRBJ1-5
v_call: TRBV12-5
clone_size: .

cdr3_aa: CASSLGHPEGEQYF
cdr3_nt: TGTGCCAGTAGCCTCGGACATCCCGAAGGGGAGCAGTACTTC
d_call: .
j_call: TRBJ2-7
v_call: TRBV19
clone_size: .

cdr3_aa: CASREQGVSEKLFF
cdr3_nt: TGCGCCAGCAGGGAACAGGGGGTTAGTGAAAAACTGTTTTTT
d_call: TRBD1
j_call: TRBJ1-4
v_call: TRBV5-1
clone_size: .

cdr3_aa: CASSEARQGRQFF
cdr3_nt: TGTGCCAGCAGTGAAGCGAGACAGGGGAGGCAGTTCTTC
d_call: TRBD1
j_call: TRBJ2-1
v_call: TRBV2
clone_size: once

cdr3_aa: CASSLSGGSNQPQHF
cdr3_nt: TGTGCCAGCAGCTTAAGCGGCGGTAGCAATCAGCCCCAGCATTTT
d_call: .
j_call: TRBJ1-5
v_call: TRBV7-8
clone_size: .

cdr3_aa: CASSFTGEETQYF
cdr3_nt: TGTGCCAGCAGCTTTACAGGGGAAGAGACCCAGTACTTC
d_call: TRBD1
j_call: TRBJ2-5
v_call: TRBV11-1
clone_size: .

cdr3_aa: CASTPPAGDTQYF
cdr3_nt: TGTGCCTCCACCCCCCCAGCGGGGGATACGCAGTATTTT
d_call: TRBD2
j_call: TRBJ2-3
v_call: TRBV30
clone_size: .

cdr3_aa: CASSSHTTGRDEQFF
cdr3_nt: TGTGCCAGCAGTTCTCATACGACAGGGAGGGATGAGCAGTTCTTC
d_call: .
j_call: TRBJ2-1
v_call: TRBV6-6
clone_size: .

cdr3_aa: CASNPGLANTEAFF
cdr3_nt: TGTGCCAGCAACCCCGGGTTGGCGAACACTGAAGCTTTCTTT
d_call: .
j_call: TRBJ1-1
v_call: TRBV27
clone_size: .

cdr3_aa: CASGETGNEQFF
cdr3_nt: TGCGCCAGCGGGGAGACGGGGAATGAGCAGTTCTTC
d_call: .
j_call: TRBJ2-1
v_call: TRBV10-1
clone_size: .

cdr3_aa: CASSGSDFLSYEQYF
cdr3_nt: TGTGCCAGCAGCGGTTCCGACTTTCTCTCCTACGAGCAGTACTTC
d_call: .
j_call: TRBJ2-7
v_call: TRBV9
clone_size: .

cdr3_aa: CSARLSDTQYF
cdr3_nt: TGCAGTGCTAGACTGTCAGATACGCAGTATTTT
d_call: .
j_call: TRBJ2-3
v_call: TRBV20-1
clone_size: .

cdr3_aa: CASSSRLGSNEKLFF
cdr3_nt: TGTGCCAGTAGTAGCAGGTTGGGGTCTAATGAAAAACTGTTTTTT
d_call: .
j_call: TRBJ1-4
v_call: TRBV19
clone_size: .

cdr3_aa: CASSPGGIYGYTF
cdr3_nt: TGTGCCAGCAGCCCAGGGGGCATCTATGGCTACACCTTC
d_call: TRBD1
j_call: TRBJ1-2
v_call: TRBV7-9
clone_size: few

cdr3_aa: CASSRTGSLGF
cdr3_nt: TGTGCCAGCAGCCGCACAGGGTCTCTCGGCTTC
d_call: .
j_call: TRBJ2-7
v_call: TRBV7-6
clone_size: once

cdr3_aa: CASSNYLNTGELFF
cdr3_nt: TGTGCCAGTAGTAACTACCTGAACACCGGGGAGCTGTTTTTT
d_call: .
j_call: TRBJ2-2
v_call: TRBV19
clone_size: .

cdr3_aa: CASSPSINNEQFF
cdr3_nt: TGTGCCAGCAGCCCGTCCATTAACAATGAGCAGTTCTTC
d_call: .
j_call: TRBJ2-1
v_call: TRBV7-3
clone_size: .

cdr3_aa: CASSPRDRYNEQFF
cdr3_nt: TGTGCCAGCAGCCCCCGGGACAGATACAATGAGCAGTTCTTC
d_call: TRBD1
j_call: TRBJ2-1
v_call: TRBV11-1
clone_size: few